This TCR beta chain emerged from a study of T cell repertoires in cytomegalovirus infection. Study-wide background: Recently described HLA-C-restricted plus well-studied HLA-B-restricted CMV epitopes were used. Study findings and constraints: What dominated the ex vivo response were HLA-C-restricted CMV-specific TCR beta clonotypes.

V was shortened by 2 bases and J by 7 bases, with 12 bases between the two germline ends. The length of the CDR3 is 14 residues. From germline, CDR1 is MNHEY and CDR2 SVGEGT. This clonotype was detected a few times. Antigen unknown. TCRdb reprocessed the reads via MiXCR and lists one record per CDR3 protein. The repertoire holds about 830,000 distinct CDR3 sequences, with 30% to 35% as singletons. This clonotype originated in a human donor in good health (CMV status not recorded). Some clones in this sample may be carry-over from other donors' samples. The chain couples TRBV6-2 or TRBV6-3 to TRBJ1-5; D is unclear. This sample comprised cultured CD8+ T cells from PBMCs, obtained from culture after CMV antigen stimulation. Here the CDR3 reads CASSYGEGIQPQHF. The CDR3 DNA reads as TGTGCCAGCAGTTACGGTGAGGGAATACAGCCCCAGCATTTT.